This T cell receptor beta chain came from a study of graft-versus-host responses after intestinal transplantation. Study-level information: The study gave all recipients anti-thymocyte globulin induction, then tacrolimus and steroids for about 3 years.

Libraries were prepared by immunoSEQ multiplex PCR; TCRdb keeps only in-frame clonotypes and omits some of them. The sample consists of roughly 97,000 clones, around 91% of them appearing once. Germline lookup yields CDR1 SNHLY and CDR2 FYNNEI. With 2 bases clipped from V and 7 bases from J, the junction kept 11 bases outside the gene matches. The CDR3 is made up of 17 amino acids. To note about this clone: Antigen: not known.

The study, taken as a whole, reports: Recipient marrow showed GvH clones, some seen first in ileum or blood.

The TCR comes from a human donor who was the organ donor for an intestinal transplant. The chain joins TRBV2 to TRBJ2-1; 10 bases map to TRBD2. The material sequenced was unstimulated CD4+ T cells sorted from spleen or lymph node cells, taken before transplant. The CDR3 DNA reads as TGTGCCAGCAGTGAATTGGGAGCGGGGGGGGCTTGGAATGAGCAGTTCTTC. Translating gives CASSELGAGGAWNEQFF.